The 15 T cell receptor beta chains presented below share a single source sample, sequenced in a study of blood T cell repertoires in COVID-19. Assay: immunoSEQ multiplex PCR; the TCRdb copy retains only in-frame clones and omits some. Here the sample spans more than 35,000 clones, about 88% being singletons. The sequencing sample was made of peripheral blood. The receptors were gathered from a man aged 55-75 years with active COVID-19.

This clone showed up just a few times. The CDR3: CASSPQTSGIGIKTQYF. As DNA, the CDR3 is TGTGCCAGCTCACCACAGACTAGCGGGATAGGTATCAAGACCCAGTACTTC. This chain uses TRBV18 with TRBJ2-5; 11 nucleotides agree with TRBD2. CDR3 size: 17 residues. After removal of 1 base from V and 6 bases from J, the junction contained 10 bases not matched to a gene. Germline V gene sequence: CDR1 KGHSH, CDR2 LQKENI.

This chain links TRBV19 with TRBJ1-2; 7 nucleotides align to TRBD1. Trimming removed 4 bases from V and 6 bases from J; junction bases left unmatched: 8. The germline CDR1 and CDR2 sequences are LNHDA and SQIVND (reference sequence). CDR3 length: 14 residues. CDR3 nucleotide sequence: TGTGCCAGTAGTACTAGACAGGGATGGGATGGCTACACCTTC. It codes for CASSTRQGWDGYTF. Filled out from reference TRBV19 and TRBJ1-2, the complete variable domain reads DGGITQSPKYLFRKEGQNVTLSCEQNLNHDAMYWYRQDPGQGLRLIYYSQIVNDFQKGDIAEGYSVSREKKESFPLTVTSAQKNPTAFYLCASSTRQGWDGYTFGSGTRLTVV.

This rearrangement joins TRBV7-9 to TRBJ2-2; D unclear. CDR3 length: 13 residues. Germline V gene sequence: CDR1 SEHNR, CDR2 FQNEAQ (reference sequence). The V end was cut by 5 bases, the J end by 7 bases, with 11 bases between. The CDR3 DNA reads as TGTGCCAGCAGCAATTTAGGAGACGGGGAGCTGTTTTTT. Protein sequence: CASSNLGDGELFF.

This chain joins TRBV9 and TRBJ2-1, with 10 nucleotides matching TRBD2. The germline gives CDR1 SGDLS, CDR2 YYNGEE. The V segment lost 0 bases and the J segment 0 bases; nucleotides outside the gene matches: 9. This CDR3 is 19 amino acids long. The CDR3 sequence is CASSVVPGTSVLSYNEQFF. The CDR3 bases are TGTGCCAGCAGCGTAGTGCCCGGGACTAGCGTCCTCTCCTACAATGAGCAGTTCTTC. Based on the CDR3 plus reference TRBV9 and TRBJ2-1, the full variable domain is DSGVTQTPKHLITATGQRVTLRCSPRSGDLSVYWYQQSLDQGLQFLIQYYNGEERAKGNILERFSAQQFPDLHSELNLSSLELGDSALYFCASSVVPGTSVLSYNEQFFGPGTRLTVL.

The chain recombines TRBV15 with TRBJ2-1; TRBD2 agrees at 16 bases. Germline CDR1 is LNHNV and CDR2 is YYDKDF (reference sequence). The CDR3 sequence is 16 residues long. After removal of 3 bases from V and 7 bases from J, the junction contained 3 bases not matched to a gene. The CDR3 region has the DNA TGTGCCACCAGCAGGATGGGACTAGCGGGAGGGAATGAGCAGTTCTTC. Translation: CATSRMGLAGGNEQFF.

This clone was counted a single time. The CDR3 sequence: CASSQNGLAGDNEQFF. The DNA for the CDR3 is TGTGCCAGCAGCCAAAACGGGCTAGCGGGAGACAATGAGCAGTTCTTC. The gene calls are TRBV4-2 and TRBJ2-1, with 10 bases fitting TRBD2. Germline CDR1 reads LGHNA; CDR2 reads YNFKEQ. V was pared by 2 bases and J by 5 bases, with 6 bases of the junction left unmatched. This CDR3 has 16 amino acids.

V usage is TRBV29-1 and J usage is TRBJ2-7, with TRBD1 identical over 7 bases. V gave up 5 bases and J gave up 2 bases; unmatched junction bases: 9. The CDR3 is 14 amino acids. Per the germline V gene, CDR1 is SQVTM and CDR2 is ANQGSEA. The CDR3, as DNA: TGCAGCGTTAAGAGACAGGGTTCAGCCTACGAGCAGTACTTC. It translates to CSVKRQGSAYEQYF.

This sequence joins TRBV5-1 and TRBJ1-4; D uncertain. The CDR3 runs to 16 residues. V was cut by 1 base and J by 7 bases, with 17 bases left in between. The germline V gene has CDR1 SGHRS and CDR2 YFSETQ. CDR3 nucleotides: TGCGCCAGCAGCTTGAGGTCCGACAAGGCAGGTGAAAAACTGTTTTTT. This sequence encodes CASSLRSDKAGEKLFF.

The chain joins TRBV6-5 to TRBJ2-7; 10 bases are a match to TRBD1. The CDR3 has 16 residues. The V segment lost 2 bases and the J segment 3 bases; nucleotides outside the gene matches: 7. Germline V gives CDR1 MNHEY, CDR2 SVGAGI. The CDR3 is CASSYGPGQGGYEQYF. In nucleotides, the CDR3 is TGTGCCAGCAGTTACGGGCCCGGACAGGGGGGCTACGAGCAGTACTTC.

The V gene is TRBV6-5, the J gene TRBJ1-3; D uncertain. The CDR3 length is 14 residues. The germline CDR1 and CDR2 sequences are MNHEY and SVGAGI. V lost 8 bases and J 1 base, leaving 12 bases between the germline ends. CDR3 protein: CASQVAASGNTIYF. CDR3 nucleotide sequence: TGTGCCAGCCAGGTAGCGGCATCTGGAAACACCATATATTTT.

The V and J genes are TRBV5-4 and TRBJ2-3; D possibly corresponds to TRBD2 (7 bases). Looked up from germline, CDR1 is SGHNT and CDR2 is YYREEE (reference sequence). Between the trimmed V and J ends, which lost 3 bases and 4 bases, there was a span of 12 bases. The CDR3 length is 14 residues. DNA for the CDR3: TGTGCCAGCAGCTGGGGGGGGCTGTCAGATACGCAGTATTTT. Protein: CASSWGGLSDTQYF.

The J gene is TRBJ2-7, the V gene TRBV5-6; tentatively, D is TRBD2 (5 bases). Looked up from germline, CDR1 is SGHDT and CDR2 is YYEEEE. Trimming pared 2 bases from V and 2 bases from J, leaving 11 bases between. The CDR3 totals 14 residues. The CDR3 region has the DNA TGTGCCAGCAGCTTCCGGGGAATCGCCTACGAGCAGTACTTC. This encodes CASSFRGIAYEQYF.

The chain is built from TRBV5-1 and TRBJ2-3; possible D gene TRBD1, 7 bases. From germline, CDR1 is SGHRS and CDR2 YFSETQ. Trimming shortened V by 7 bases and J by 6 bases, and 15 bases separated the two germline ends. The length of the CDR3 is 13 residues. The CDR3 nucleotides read TGCGCCAGCCAGGGGGAGAGCGGGGATACGCAGTATTTT. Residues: CASQGESGDTQYF.

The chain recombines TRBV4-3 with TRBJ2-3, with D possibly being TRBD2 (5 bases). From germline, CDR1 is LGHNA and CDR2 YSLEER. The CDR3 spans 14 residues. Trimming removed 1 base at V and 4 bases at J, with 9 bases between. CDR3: CASSQGGLADTQYF. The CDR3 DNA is TGCGCCAGCAGCCAAGGAGGGCTCGCAGATACGCAGTATTTT.

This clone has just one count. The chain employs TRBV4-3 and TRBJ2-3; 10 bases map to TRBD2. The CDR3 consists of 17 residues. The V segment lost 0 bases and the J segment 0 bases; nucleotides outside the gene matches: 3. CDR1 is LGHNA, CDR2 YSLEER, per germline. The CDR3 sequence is CASSQDGTSASTDTQYF. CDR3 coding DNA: TGCGCCAGCAGCCAAGACGGGACTAGCGCTAGCACAGATACGCAGTATTTT.